The 30 T cell receptor beta chains below come from one sample, sequenced in a study of OX40 agonist ivuxolimab in advanced cancers. Sequencing used immunoSEQ multiplex PCR; TCRdb keeps in-frame clones, though not all of them. The sample contains about 82,000 clones, about 87% of which appear only once. The source was CD4+ or CD8+ T cells sorted from blood, collected in a trial of the OX40 agonist ivuxolimab. These receptors were collected from an adult with an advanced solid tumor such as melanoma, head and neck, liver or kidney cancer.

The J gene is TRBJ2-5, the V gene TRBV6-5, with 7 bases that match TRBD1. V was pared by 6 bases and J by 5 bases, with 6 bases of the junction left unmatched. CDR1 and CDR2 from the germline V gene are MNHEY and SVGAGI. The CDR3 covers 13 residues. The CDR3 sequence is CASRSTGYETQYF. The CDR3 coding sequence is TGTGCCAGCAGATCGACAGGGTACGAGACCCAGTACTTC.

V and J are TRBV29-1 and TRBJ1-1, with D maybe TRBD1 (5 bases). Germline CDR1 SQVTM, CDR2 ANQGSEA. The CDR3 runs 10 residues. V dropped 3 bases and J dropped 11 bases, with 10 bases sitting between them. The CDR3 loop reads CSVEAGIAFF. In DNA form, the CDR3 reads TGCAGCGTTGAGGCAGGGATCGCTTTCTTT.

This clone was found once. The chain is built from TRBV28 and TRBJ2-5; 15 nucleotides agree with TRBD2. The germline gives CDR1 MDHEN, CDR2 SYDVKM. J was trimmed by 4 bases and V by 1 base; bases with no gene match: 7. The CDR3 extends over 18 amino acids. CDR3 in DNA: TGTGCCAGCAGTTTATCCCCCTGGACTAGCGGGAGGGCAGAGACCCAGTACTTC. Amino acids: CASSLSPWTSGRAETQYF.

The chain links TRBV27 to TRBJ2-2; 9 bases map to TRBD1. The CDR3 has 15 residues. The germline V gene has CDR1 MNHEY and CDR2 SMNVEV (reference sequence). Losses at the gene ends were 0 bases for V and 7 bases for J; bases not matched to a gene: 3. The CDR3 DNA reads as TGTGCCAGCAGTTTATCGACAGGGGGGATCGGGGAGCTGTTTTTT. Protein sequence: CASSLSTGGIGELFF.

The J gene is TRBJ1-5, the V gene TRBV4-1; 7 nucleotides align to TRBD1. V lost 0 bases, J lost 2 bases, and 7 bases stayed unmatched. Germline V gene lookup returns CDR1 MGHRA and CDR2 YSYEKL. This CDR3 comprises 17 residues. CDR3 protein: CASSQEWTGGGNQPQHF. The CDR3 DNA reads TGCGCCAGCAGCCAAGAGTGGACAGGTGGAGGCAATCAGCCCCAGCATTTT.

This chain joins TRBV4-1 and TRBJ1-1; 9 bases are a match to TRBD1. The germline V gene encodes CDR1 MGHRA and CDR2 YSYEKL. The CDR3 length is 16 residues. J was trimmed by 2 bases and V by 3 bases; bases with no gene match: 7. The CDR3 sequence is CASSQSITGGNTEAFF. The CDR3 region has the DNA TGCGCCAGCAGCCAGTCAATAACAGGGGGCAACACTGAAGCTTTCTTT.

The chain recombines TRBV5-4 with TRBJ2-2; the D call may be TRBD1 or TRBD2 (5 bases each). This CDR3 contains 16 residues. Trimming left V 0 bases short and J 5 bases short, with 14 bases between. CDR1 and CDR2 from the germline V gene are SGHNT and YYREEE (reference sequence). The CDR3 nucleotides are TGTGCCAGCAGCTTGGGACTAATATGGGGGACCGGGGAGCTGTTTTTT. Residues: CASSLGLIWGTGELFF.

This chain uses TRBV10-3 with TRBJ2-1, with D perhaps TRBD2 (6 bases). The CDR3 loop spans 13 amino acids. CDR1 and CDR2 from the germline V gene are ENHRY and SYGVKD. Trimming took 10 bases from V and 1 from J, leaving 11 bases between them. CDR3 sequence: CATGEESYNEQFF. The CDR3 DNA follows: TGTGCCACCGGGGAGGAGTCCTACAATGAGCAGTTCTTC.

V usage is TRBV9 and J usage is TRBJ2-7; 7 positions agree with TRBD2. In germline, CDR1 is SGDLS, CDR2 YYNGEE. V shed 0 bases and J 1 base; nucleotides not matched to a gene: 1. The CDR3 is 14 residues long. The CDR3 region has the DNA TGTGCCAGCAGCGTAGAAGCGGGGTCCTACGAGCAGTACTTC. It codes for CASSVEAGSYEQYF. Drawing the rest from reference TRBV9 and TRBJ2-7, the complete variable domain is DSGVTQTPKHLITATGQRVTLRCSPRSGDLSVYWYQQSLDQGLQFLIQYYNGEERAKGNILERFSAQQFPDLHSELNLSSLELGDSALYFCASSVEAGSYEQYFGPGTRLTVT.

The table lists this clone with a few counts. The chain uses TRBV7-3 and TRBJ2-3; 10 nucleotides agree with TRBD2. The CDR3 runs 14 residues. Losses at the gene ends were 5 bases for V and 4 bases for J; bases not matched to a gene: 3. The germline V gene encodes CDR1 SGHTA and CDR2 FQGTGA. Written as DNA, the CDR3 is TGTGCCAGCAGCCCAGGGACTAGCGCAGATACGCAGTATTTT. It codes for CASSPGTSADTQYF.

The chain combines TRBV5-1 with TRBJ2-3, with TRBD2 matching 11 bases. Trimming removed 4 bases from V and 5 bases from J; junction bases left unmatched: 9. Germline V CDR1 and CDR2: SGHRS, YFSETQ. This CDR3 region has 16 residues. This CDR3 is CASSPLAGGPLDTQYF. The CDR3 DNA follows: TGCGCCAGCAGCCCCTTAGCGGGAGGGCCGCTAGATACGCAGTATTTT.

This clone was recorded only once. This rearrangement joins TRBV5-6 to TRBJ2-2; TRBD1 matches at 7 bases. V trimming: 7 bases; J trimming: 6 bases; junction bases outside the gene matches: 9. Germline CDR1 is SGHDT and CDR2 is YYEEEE. This CDR3 is built from 14 residues. The CDR3 is CASYWQGVSGELFF. CDR3 sequence (DNA): TGTGCCAGCTACTGGCAGGGGGTCTCCGGGGAGCTGTTTTTT.

This clone was counted once. The rearrangement joins TRBV7-8 to TRBJ2-2, with D possibly TRBD1 on 5 matching bases. CDR1 and CDR2 from the germline V gene are SGHVS and FQNEAQ. The CDR3 has 16 amino acids. With 7 bases removed from V and 4 bases from J, the gap between germline ends came to 19 bases. This CDR3 is CASNQDRFDFTGELFF. The CDR3 nucleotides read TGTGCCAGCAACCAAGACAGATTCGACTTCACCGGGGAGCTGTTTTTT.

The genes are TRBV7-8 and TRBJ2-6; D may match TRBD1 or TRBD2 (6 bases each). The V gene's germline CDR1 is SGHVS and CDR2 FQNEAQ. V lost 1 base, J lost 2 bases, and 9 bases lay in between. This CDR3 contains 16 residues. DNA for the CDR3: TGTGCCAGCAGCTTAGGGGGGGCGGCTGGGGCCAACGTCCTGACTTTC. This gives the protein CASSLGGAAGANVLTF.

The chain employs TRBV29-1 and TRBJ1-4; D unresolved. Germline V gene lookup returns CDR1 SQVTM and CDR2 ANQGSEA. This CDR3 contains 11 residues. Trimming took off 4 bases at V and 5 bases at J, with 5 bases between the two ends. CDR3 sequence: CSVALNEKLFF. The CDR3 DNA sequence: TGCAGCGTTGCTCTCAATGAAAAACTGTTTTTT. Complete variable domain (other parts from reference TRBV29-1 and TRBJ1-4): SAVISQKPSRDICQRGTSLTIQCQVDSQVTMMFWYRQQPGQSLTLIATANQGSEATYESGFVIDKFPISRPNLTFSTLTVSNMSPEDSSIYLCSVALNEKLFFGSGTQLSVL.

V usage is TRBV7-9 and J usage is TRBJ2-2; D not resolved. Germline CDR1 SEHNR, CDR2 FQNEAQ (reference sequence). The germline V and J ends were trimmed by 2 bases and 10 bases, with 11 bases remaining between them. The CDR3 spans 13 residues. CDR3 coding DNA: TGTGCCAGCAGCTTACCGTTCATTGAGGAGCTGTTTTTT. This gives the protein CASSLPFIEELFF.

J is TRBJ1-4 and V is TRBV5-4; no firm D call. This CDR3 is 14 amino acids long. Between the trimmed V and J ends, which lost 1 base and 0 bases, there was a span of 4 bases. Germline V lookup: CDR1 SGHNT, CDR2 YYREEE (reference sequence). The CDR3 loop is CASSLTATNEKLFF. CDR3 in DNA: TGTGCCAGCAGCTTGACAGCAACTAATGAAAAACTGTTTTTT. Using reference TRBV5-4 and TRBJ1-4 for the parts outside the CDR3, the full variable domain is ETGVTQSPTHLIKTRGQQVTLRCSSQSGHNTVSWYQQALGQGPQFIFQYYREEENGRGNFPPRFSGLQFPNYSSELNVNALELDDSALYLCASSLTATNEKLFFGSGTQLSVL.

V gene TRBV29-1 combines with J gene TRBJ2-2; D unclear. The CDR3 has 12 amino acids. V lost 3 bases and J lost 7, with 9 bases in between. Germline V gives CDR1 SQVTM, CDR2 ANQGSEA. The CDR3: CSVDFTDGELFF. Written as DNA, the CDR3 is TGCAGCGTTGACTTCACCGACGGGGAGCTGTTTTTT.

The CDR3 sequence is CASQGWGTEAFF. CDR3 DNA: TGTGCCTCCCAAGGGTGGGGGACCGAAGCTTTCTTT. The chain joins TRBV19 to TRBJ1-1; D is possibly TRBD1 (5 bases). Germline CDR1 reads LNHDA; CDR2 reads SQIVND (reference sequence). This CDR3 contains 12 residues. V lost 11 bases and J lost 8, with 18 bases in between.

The V and J genes are TRBV19 and TRBJ2-1; D perhaps matches TRBD1 (7 bases). V lost 7 bases and J lost 3, with 13 bases in between. There are 14 residues in the CDR3. The V gene's germline CDR1 is LNHDA and CDR2 SQIVND (reference sequence). The CDR3 DNA reads as TGTGCCAGTACAGGGGGACTGGGCTACAATGAGCAGTTCTTC. Translation: CASTGGLGYNEQFF. The whole variable domain, remainder taken from reference TRBV19 and TRBJ2-1, is DGGITQSPKYLFRKEGQNVTLSCEQNLNHDAMYWYRQDPGQGLRLIYYSQIVNDFQKGDIAEGYSVSREKKESFPLTVTSAQKNPTAFYLCASTGGLGYNEQFFGPGTRLTVL.

The J gene is TRBJ2-6, the V gene TRBV29-1, with 8 bases matching TRBD2. V lost 8 bases and J lost 2; bases outside the gene matches: 11. Germline V gene sequence: CDR1 SQVTM, CDR2 ANQGSEA. There are 16 residues in the CDR3. CDR3 nucleotides: TGCAGCACATTGGGGACTAGGACCCCTGGGGCCAACGTCCTGACTTTC. This sequence encodes CSTLGTRTPGANVLTF. Full variable domain (outside the CDR3, taken from reference TRBV29-1 and TRBJ2-6): SAVISQKPSRDICQRGTSLTIQCQVDSQVTMMFWYRQQPGQSLTLIATANQGSEATYESGFVIDKFPISRPNLTFSTLTVSNMSPEDSSIYLCSTLGTRTPGANVLTFGAGSRLTVL.

Turning to this clone: The final CDR3 position lacks the conserved phenylalanine or tryptophan, pointing to a likely read error. No DNA is shown, since the ends of the CDR3 on it are uncertain; the CDR3 is the one TCRdb lists. V usage is TRBV6-1 and J usage is TRBJ1-4. The CDR3 is 13 amino acids long, termini counted. Germline CDR1 and CDR2: MNHNS and SASEGT. CDR3 protein: CASNGRRKFGEDL.

The CDR3 DNA reads TGTGCCAGTAGTCCAAGCAATCAGCCCCAGCATTTT. Translation gives CASSPSNQPQHF. The chain employs TRBV19 and TRBJ1-5, with D hard to call. The CDR3 has 12 amino acids. Trimming took 5 bases from V and 1 from J, leaving 3 bases between them. CDR1 and CDR2 (germline): LNHDA, SQIVND (reference sequence).

The chain has TRBV19 and TRBJ1-1; D unclear. From germline, CDR1 is LNHDA and CDR2 SQIVND (reference sequence). V dropped 5 bases and J dropped 1 base, with 8 bases sitting between them. CDR3 length equals 13 residues. The CDR3 is CASSPRPNTEAFF. The CDR3 DNA sequence: TGTGCCAGTAGTCCCCGCCCGAACACTGAAGCTTTCTTT. The full variable domain, rest sourced from reference TRBV19 and TRBJ1-1, is DGGITQSPKYLFRKEGQNVTLSCEQNLNHDAMYWYRQDPGQGLRLIYYSQIVNDFQKGDIAEGYSVSREKKESFPLTVTSAQKNPTAFYLCASSPRPNTEAFFGQGTRLTVV.

The chain has TRBV6-5 and TRBJ1-2; 7 bases are a match to TRBD1. Germline CDR1 is MNHEY and CDR2 is SVGAGI. V lost 6 bases and J lost 8; bases outside the gene matches: 3. The CDR3 sequence is 11 residues long. CDR3 region: CASRTGRGYTF. As DNA, the CDR3 is TGTGCCAGCAGGACAGGGAGAGGCTACACCTTC.

The rearrangement joins TRBV12-5 to TRBJ1-5, with D possibly TRBD1 on 5 matching bases. Deletions cut 6 bases from V and 4 bases from J, with 13 bases between. Germline values: CDR1 LGHNT, CDR2 FRNRAP. This CDR3 is 14 amino acids long. The chain's CDR3 is CASGPTDGNQPQHF. DNA for the CDR3: TGTGCTAGTGGGCCGACAGACGGTAATCAGCCCCAGCATTTT.

The chain links TRBV27 to TRBJ2-1, with TRBD2 matching over 10 bases. Germline loops: CDR1 MNHEY, CDR2 SMNVEV (reference sequence). The CDR3 spans 11 residues. The V segment lost 8 bases and the J segment 10 bases; nucleotides outside the gene matches: 2. CDR3 DNA sequence: TGTGCCAGCCAAGCGGGAGGGGAGCAGTTCTTC. It yields the protein CASQAGGEQFF.

The CDR3 bases are TGTGCCAGCAGTGAAGGACAGGGACAACAGCCCCAGCATTTT. Amino acids: CASSEGQGQQPQHF. J is TRBJ1-5 and V is TRBV6-1, with TRBD1 identical over 7 bases. CDR3 size: 14 residues. CDR1 and CDR2 (germline): MNHNS, SASEGT. V lost 1 base to trimming and J lost 7 bases; unmatched junction nucleotides: 4.

The J gene is TRBJ1-1, the V gene TRBV13; unclear D gene. CDR1 is PRHDT, CDR2 FYEKMQ, per germline (reference sequence). This CDR3 region has 13 residues. Trimming left V 5 bases short and J 4 bases short, with 11 bases between. The CDR3, as DNA: TGTGCCAGCAGCCCGGCCTCGGGCACTGAAGCTTTCTTT. Translating it yields CASSPASGTEAFF.

This sequence joins TRBV4-1 and TRBJ2-2; TRBD2 matches at 7 bases. Germline V CDR1 and CDR2: MGHRA, YSYEKL. Trimming removed 3 bases from V and 1 base from J; junction bases left unmatched: 8. This CDR3 spans 17 amino acids. The CDR3 loop reads CASSQGRLAENTGELFF. CDR3 DNA sequence: TGCGCCAGCAGCCAGGGGAGGCTAGCGGAGAACACCGGGGAGCTGTTTTTT.